Listed below are T cell receptor beta chains from one sample, sequenced in a study of T cell repertoires in cytomegalovirus infection. Each CDR3 protein gets one entry after TCRdb re-called the reads with MiXCR. Here the sample spans around 740,000 distinct CDR3 sequences, less than 40% being singletons. Sequencing used PBMCs. The receptors here all came from a human donor in good health (CMV status not recorded). Some clones in this sample may be carry-over from other donors' samples. The CDR3 runs from the conserved cysteine through the conserved F or W. Each record gives: V gene, J gene, D gene, clone size, CDR3 DNA, CDR3 protein. A D gene is named only where the DNA matches it firmly. The size field is filled for only some rows; it gives once, few, many or a size class.

v_gene: TRBV10-3; j_gene: TRBJ1-5; d_gene: TRBD1; abundance: -; CDR3nt: TGTGCCATCAGTGCCGACAGGGTACACCAGCCCCAGCATTTT; CDR3aa: CAISADRVHQPQHF
v_gene: TRBV6-2/TRBV6-3; j_gene: TRBJ1-2; d_gene: -; abundance: -; CDR3nt: TGTGCCAGCAGTTACTCGAGGTCAGAAGTCTACCCCTTC; CDR3aa: CASSYSRSEVYPF
v_gene: TRBV7-6; j_gene: TRBJ2-3; d_gene: TRBD2; abundance: -; CDR3nt: TGTGCCAGCACCATAGCGGGGGCTAGCACAGATACGCAGTATTTT; CDR3aa: CASTIAGASTDTQYF
v_gene: TRBV20-1; j_gene: TRBJ1-2; d_gene: -; abundance: -; CDR3nt: TGCAGTGCTATAGGACAGACAGTCTCCGCTAACTATGGCTACACCTTC; CDR3aa: CSAIGQTVSANYGYTF
v_gene: TRBV7-9; j_gene: TRBJ1-5; d_gene: -; abundance: once; CDR3nt: TGTGCCAGCAGCTTATACCGCGGGGCAGGGGATCAGCCCCAGCATTTT; CDR3aa: CASSLYRGAGDQPQHF
v_gene: TRBV19; j_gene: TRBJ2-1; d_gene: TRBD1; abundance: few; CDR3nt: TGTGCCAGTAGTATTCGCCCAGGGGGCGCAGGTAGCAGCTACAATGAGCAGTTCTTC; CDR3aa: CASSIRPGGAGSSYNEQFF
v_gene: TRBV6-6; j_gene: TRBJ1-1; d_gene: -; abundance: -; CDR3nt: TGTGCCAGCAGTGTACAGTTTCTAAACACTGAAGCTTTCTTT; CDR3aa: CASSVQFLNTEAFF
v_gene: TRBV4-2; j_gene: TRBJ1-5; d_gene: TRBD1; abundance: many; CDR3nt: TGTGCCAGCAGCCACCACGGACAGGGGGAACAGCCCCAGCATTTT; CDR3aa: CASSHHGQGEQPQHF
v_gene: TRBV20-1; j_gene: TRBJ2-7; d_gene: TRBD2; abundance: -; CDR3nt: TGCAGCGCTCCTAGCGGCGAGCAGTACTTC; CDR3aa: CSAPSGEQYF
v_gene: TRBV12-3/TRBV12-4; j_gene: TRBJ1-1; d_gene: -; abundance: few; CDR3nt: TGTGCCAGCAGTTTAGAAGGACGGGCGAACACTGAAGCTTTCTTT; CDR3aa: CASSLEGRANTEAFF
v_gene: TRBV5-5; j_gene: TRBJ2-4; d_gene: -; abundance: -; CDR3nt: TGTTCCAGAAGCTTGGGGACCAGTAGTGGCGAGTACTTC; CDR3aa: CSRSLGTSSGEYF
v_gene: TRBV28; j_gene: TRBJ1-2; d_gene: -; abundance: -; CDR3nt: TGTGCCAGCAGTCCGACAATCGGGACCAGCCATACTTCTAACTATGGCTACACCTTC; CDR3aa: CASSPTIGTSHTSNYGYTF
v_gene: TRBV12-3/TRBV12-4; j_gene: TRBJ1-4; d_gene: TRBD1; abundance: few; CDR3nt: TGTGCCAGCAGTTTAGTCCGGACAGGGAAGCTGTTTTTT; CDR3aa: CASSLVRTGKLFF
v_gene: TRBV6-6; j_gene: TRBJ2-1; d_gene: -; abundance: -; CDR3nt: TGTGCCAGCAGTTACCAAGGACAGTCCTACAATGAGCAGTTCTTC; CDR3aa: CASSYQGQSYNEQFF
v_gene: TRBV7-6; j_gene: TRBJ1-1; d_gene: TRBD1; abundance: -; CDR3nt: TGTGCCAGCAGCTTACCGACAGGGGGAGGGAACACTGAAGCTTTCTTT; CDR3aa: CASSLPTGGGNTEAFF
v_gene: TRBV7-6; j_gene: TRBJ1-4; d_gene: -; abundance: many; CDR3nt: TGTGCCAGCAGCTTAGAGATTTCAGGGCCATCTGAAAAACTGTTTTTT; CDR3aa: CASSLEISGPSEKLFF
v_gene: TRBV20-1; j_gene: TRBJ2-7; d_gene: TRBD1; abundance: many; CDR3nt: TGCAGTATCCCGGGACAGGTTACCTACGAGCAGTACTTC; CDR3aa: CSIPGQVTYEQYF
v_gene: TRBV5-1; j_gene: TRBJ1-5; d_gene: TRBD1; abundance: few; CDR3nt: TGCGCCAGCAGCTTGGGGGGGACAGGTACAAATCAGCCCCAGCATTTT; CDR3aa: CASSLGGTGTNQPQHF
v_gene: TRBV20-1; j_gene: TRBJ2-7; d_gene: TRBD2; abundance: -; CDR3nt: TGCAGTGTGGTGACTAGCGGGACCTACGAGCAGTACTTC; CDR3aa: CSVVTSGTYEQYF
v_gene: TRBV20-1; j_gene: TRBJ2-1; d_gene: TRBD2; abundance: once; CDR3nt: TGCAGTGCTAGACCAGCGGGGGGGCCGTCCTACAATGAGCAGTTCTTC; CDR3aa: CSARPAGGPSYNEQFF
v_gene: TRBV19; j_gene: TRBJ2-1; d_gene: -; abundance: -; CDR3nt: TGTGCCAGTAGTATAGGCTCCGCATGGGGGAATGAGCAGTTCTTC; CDR3aa: CASSIGSAWGNEQFF
v_gene: TRBV27; j_gene: TRBJ1-1; d_gene: -; abundance: once; CDR3nt: TGTGCCAGCAGTTTATCGATCCAGATGAACACTGAAGCTTTCTTT; CDR3aa: CASSLSIQMNTEAFF
v_gene: TRBV28; j_gene: TRBJ2-2; d_gene: -; abundance: -; CDR3nt: TGTGCCAGTAACCCCAAGAACACCGGGGAGCTGTTTTTT; CDR3aa: CASNPKNTGELFF
v_gene: TRBV28; j_gene: TRBJ1-5; d_gene: TRBD1; abundance: -; CDR3nt: TGTGCCAGCAGTGAGCCGGGACAGGGGAAATATAGCAATCAGCCCCAGCATTTT; CDR3aa: CASSEPGQGKYSNQPQHF
v_gene: TRBV7-2; j_gene: TRBJ2-5; d_gene: -; abundance: few; CDR3nt: TGTGCCAGCAGCTTAAGATACCAAGAGACCCAGTACTTC; CDR3aa: CASSLRYQETQYF
v_gene: TRBV28; j_gene: TRBJ2-1; d_gene: -; abundance: -; CDR3nt: TGTGCCAGCAGTCCCCCAGGCTCGAGCTCCTACAATGAGCAGTTCTTC; CDR3aa: CASSPPGSSSYNEQFF
v_gene: TRBV15; j_gene: TRBJ2-7; d_gene: TRBD1; abundance: few; CDR3nt: TGTGCCACCAGGGCTTCCGGGACAGGGAGCTACGAGCAGTACTTC; CDR3aa: CATRASGTGSYEQYF
v_gene: TRBV28; j_gene: TRBJ2-7; d_gene: -; abundance: few; CDR3nt: TGTGCCAGCAGTGCGGACCGCCCTAGCAAAAGCGAGCAGTACTTC; CDR3aa: CASSADRPSKSEQYF
v_gene: TRBV10-3; j_gene: TRBJ2-7; d_gene: -; abundance: -; CDR3nt: TGTGCCATCAGTGAGTCAGGTAGTCCCTACGAGCAGTACTTC; CDR3aa: CAISESGSPYEQYF
v_gene: TRBV7-2; j_gene: TRBJ2-7; d_gene: TRBD1; abundance: many; CDR3nt: TGTGCCAGCAGCTCAAGGACAGGGGCTTCCTCCTACGAGCAGTACTTC; CDR3aa: CASSSRTGASSYEQYF
v_gene: TRBV11-2; j_gene: TRBJ1-6; d_gene: -; abundance: -; CDR3nt: TGTGCCAGCAGCTTAGATCGGCGGCAATATAATTCACCCCTCCACTTT; CDR3aa: CASSLDRRQYNSPLHF
v_gene: TRBV20-1; j_gene: TRBJ2-7; d_gene: -; abundance: -; CDR3nt: TGCAGTGCTAGAGGAATGAGGGAGTCTTCCTACGAGCAGTACTTC; CDR3aa: CSARGMRESSYEQYF
v_gene: TRBV6-6; j_gene: TRBJ1-6; d_gene: -; abundance: -; CDR3nt: TGTGCCAGCAGTCAGATTGGGGGGAGCTCCTATAATTCACCCCTCCACTTT; CDR3aa: CASSQIGGSSYNSPLHF